A selection of T cell receptor beta chains follows, all from one sample in a study of response to subunit inactivated influenza vaccine. From the RT-PCR reads, TCRdb called clonotypes with MiXCR, one entry per CDR3 protein. The table includes 550,000 to 800,000 distinct CDR3 sequences, approximately 15% detected once. Here the sequenced sample was PBMCs from blood, taken 14 to 15 days before vaccination. The receptor set was obtained from a man in his fifties who received an inactivated influenza vaccine. Each CDR3 is given with its conserved first and last residue. D genes are given only for firm matches. Not all rows give a size; the values are once, few, many and, for expanded clones, a class.

cdr3_length d_call j_call v_call clone_size cdr3_nt cdr3_aa
16 NA TRBJ2-7 TRBV3-1 NA TGTGCCAGCAGCTTGCGAGCCGGTTTAGGAACCTACGAGCAGTACTTC CASSLRAGLGTYEQYF
17 NA TRBJ2-4 TRBV9 NA TGTGCCAGCAGCCCCGAATGGGGGCATCAAGCCAAAAACATTCAGTACTTC CASSPEWGHQAKNIQYF
15 NA TRBJ2-3 TRBV5-1 few TGCGCCAGCAGCCCCTTAGGGGTTTTCACAGATACGCAGTATTTT CASSPLGVFTDTQYF
15 TRBD2 TRBJ2-1 TRBV7-2 few TGTGCCAGCAGCTTGTCCGGGGGGGCCGAAGGTGAGCAGTTCTTC CASSLSGGAEGEQFF
16 TRBD1 TRBJ2-7 TRBV24-1 few TGTGCCACCAGTGAGGACCGGGACAGGGAATCCTACGAGCAGTACTTC CATSEDRDRESYEQYF
14 NA TRBJ2-3 TRBV27 many TGTGCCAGCAGCCAGTTAGTACGGTCAGATACGCAGTATTTT CASSQLVRSDTQYF
16 TRBD2 TRBJ2-5 TRBV12-3/TRBV12-4 few TGTGCCAGCAGTTTTGTAGCGGGGGGCATTCAAGAGACCCAGTACTTC CASSFVAGGIQETQYF
14 TRBD1 TRBJ2-1 TRBV5-1 many TGCGCCAGCAGACGGGACAGACCGAGCAATGAGCAGTTCTTC CASRRDRPSNEQFF
14 TRBD1 TRBJ2-5 TRBV15 few TGTGCCACCAGCAGAGACCAGGGGGTGGAGACCCAGTACTTC CATSRDQGVETQYF
16 NA TRBJ2-2 TRBV7-6 NA TGTGCCAGCAGCTTAGAGGCAGACGCGAACACCGGGGAGCTGTTTTTT CASSLEADANTGELFF
18 NA TRBJ2-5 TRBV29-1 NA TGCAGCGTTGAAGTAGGTGGTGGACGCCTGAACCCAAGGGGGACCCAGTACTTC CSVEVGGGRLNPRGTQYF
13 NA TRBJ2-3 TRBV29-1 NA TGCAGCGTTGAAGATCTTAGCACAGATACGCAGTATTTT CSVEDLSTDTQYF
13 NA TRBJ1-1 TRBV12-3/TRBV12-4 few TGTGCCAGCAGCTACCCGGGCCTTCAGGGAGCTTTCTTT CASSYPGLQGAFF
15 TRBD1 TRBJ2-7 TRBV4-2 few TGTGCCAGCAGCCAAAACAGGGGCTCGGGCGGCGAGCAGTACTTC CASSQNRGSGGEQYF
13 NA TRBJ2-4 TRBV5-6 few TGTGCCAGCAGCTTGATAGGGGGAAGGATTCAGTACTTC CASSLIGGRIQYF
15 TRBD1 TRBJ1-5 TRBV28 many TGTGCCAGCAGTTTCAGGGGGTCTACCAATCAGCCCCAGCATTTT CASSFRGSTNQPQHF
15 NA TRBJ2-2 TRBV10-3 NA TGTGCCATCAGTGTTGGAGGGCCGGGGACCGGGGAGCTGTTTTTT CAISVGGPGTGELFF
13 NA TRBJ1-1 TRBV12-3/TRBV12-4 NA TGTGCCAGCAGCGAACAGGGATGGACTGAAGCTTTCTTT CASSEQGWTEAFF
18 NA TRBJ2-2 TRBV14 few TGTGCCAGCAGCCAAGAAAGGAAGGGACATCCGAACACCGGGGAGCTGTTTTTT CASSQERKGHPNTGELFF
14 NA TRBJ2-1 TRBV10-1 NA TGCGCCAGCAGTGAGTCTGGGGGAGTGAGTGAGCAGTTCTTC CASSESGGVSEQFF
17 NA TRBJ2-3 TRBV28 NA TGTGCCAGCAGTGCCTCTGCGGCGGGGTCTAGCACAGATACGCAGTATTTT CASSASAAGSSTDTQYF
17 NA TRBJ1-5 TRBV7-8 few TGTGCCAGCAGCTTAATCGCCGGGACAACGGGCAATCAGCCCCAGCATTTT CASSLIAGTTGNQPQHF
13 NA TRBJ2-5 TRBV28 few TGTGCCAGCAGTACTGTTGTTGGGGAGACCCAGTACTTC CASSTVVGETQYF
13 NA TRBJ1-2 TRBV30 many TGTGCCTGGAGTACGGGGGCTGGGTATGGCTACACCTTC CAWSTGAGYGYTF
15 TRBD1 TRBJ2-1 TRBV7-2 NA TGTGCCAGCAGCTTAGCGGCACAGGGGTGGACTGAGCAGTTCTTC CASSLAAQGWTEQFF
13 NA TRBJ2-1 TRBV5-1 few TGCGCCAGCAGCTTGCCAGCGGCCAATGAGCAGTTCTTC CASSLPAANEQFF